A selection of T cell receptor beta chains follows, all from one sample in a study of blood T cell repertoires in COVID-19. Produced via immunoSEQ multiplex PCR; TCRdb's table is partial and in-frame only. The repertoire holds roughly 120,000 clones, with roughly four fifths as singletons. Sequencing input: peripheral blood. The source is an older woman with acute or convalescent COVID-19. Each CDR3 is given with its conserved first and last residue. The order of the fields is V gene, CDR3 protein.

TRBV9 CASSVGGKTTGNTIYF
TRBV4-2 CASSLHAGVSTDTQYF
TRBV12-5 CASAALAEETQYF
TRBV19 CASSISLDQPQHF
TRBV5-1 CASSSSSGGPSYNEQFF
TRBV5-6 CASSLRGRGGNNEQFF
TRBV30 CAWSAQGHTEAFF
TRBV14 CASSPAGMMRNTIYF
TRBV11-3 CASSSATGGVRYEQYF
TRBV6-2/TRBV6-3 CASSYQVNEQFF
TRBV7-7 CATGSGGETQYF
TRBV6-5 CASSYSYRAPNTEAFF
TRBV5-1 CASSLSGTNSYEQYF
TRBV2 CASSEDSSSYNEQFF
TRBV5-6 CASSPDRATNEKLFF
TRBV24-1 CATSEGTGDINF
TRBV11-1 CASSPRTSGSGTQYF
TRBV5-1 CASSLEEASSYEQYF
TRBV11-2 CASSLGTGIYEQYF
TRBV5-1 CASMVGPGSYEQYF
TRBV7-9 CASSLGDRPNQPQHF
TRBV4-3 CASSQDPQALSSTDTQYF
TRBV5-5 CASSLGQRTNEKLFF
TRBV6-4 CASSDSEETDTQYF
TRBV5-4 CASSRGGQGPADYGYTF